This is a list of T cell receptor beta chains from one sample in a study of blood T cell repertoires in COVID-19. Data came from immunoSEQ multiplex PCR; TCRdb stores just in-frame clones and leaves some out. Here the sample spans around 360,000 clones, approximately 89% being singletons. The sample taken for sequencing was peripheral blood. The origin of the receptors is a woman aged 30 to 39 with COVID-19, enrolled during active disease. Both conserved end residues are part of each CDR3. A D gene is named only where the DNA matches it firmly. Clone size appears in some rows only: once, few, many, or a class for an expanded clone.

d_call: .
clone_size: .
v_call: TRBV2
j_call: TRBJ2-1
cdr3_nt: TGTGCGTCATCAGAGGGGGTCTCCCTTTACAATGAGCAGTTCTTC
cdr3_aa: CASSEGVSLYNEQFF

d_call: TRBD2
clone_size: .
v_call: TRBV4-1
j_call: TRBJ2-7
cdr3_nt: TGCGCCAGCAGCTTCGAGGGACTAGCGGGAAGGGAGCAGTACTTC
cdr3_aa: CASSFEGLAGREQYF

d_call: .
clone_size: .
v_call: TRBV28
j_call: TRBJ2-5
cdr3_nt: TGTGCCAGCAGTTTCGAGACAGGATACAAAGAGACCCAGTACTTC
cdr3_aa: CASSFETGYKETQYF

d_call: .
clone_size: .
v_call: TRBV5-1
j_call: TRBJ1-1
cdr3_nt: TGCGCCAGCAGCTTCGACGGAGCGAACACTGAAGCTTTCTTT
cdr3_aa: CASSFDGANTEAFF

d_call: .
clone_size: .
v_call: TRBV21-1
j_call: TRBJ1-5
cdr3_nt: TGTGCCAGCAGCAATGGCAAAAGACAGCCCCAGCATTTT
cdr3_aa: CASSNGKRQPQHF

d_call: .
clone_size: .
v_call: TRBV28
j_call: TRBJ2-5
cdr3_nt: TGTGCCAGCAGTTTTTATGGCAGCCAAGAGACCCAGTACTTC
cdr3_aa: CASSFYGSQETQYF

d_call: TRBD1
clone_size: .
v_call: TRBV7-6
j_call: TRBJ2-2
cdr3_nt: TGTGCCAGCAGCTCGGACAGGCGTAACACCGGGGAGCTGTTTTTT
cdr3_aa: CASSSDRRNTGELFF

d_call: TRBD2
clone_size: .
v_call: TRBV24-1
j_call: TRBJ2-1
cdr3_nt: TGTGCCACCAGTGACCCGCCGGGACTAGCGTCGGGTGAGCAGTTCTTC
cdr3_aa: CATSDPPGLASGEQFF

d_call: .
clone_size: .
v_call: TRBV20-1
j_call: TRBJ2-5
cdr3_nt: TGCAGTGCTAGCATTCGGGAGACCCAGTACTTC
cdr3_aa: CSASIRETQYF

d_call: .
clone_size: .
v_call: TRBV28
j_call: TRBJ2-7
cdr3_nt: TGTGCCAGCAGTTTAGGGCTAGCGACGGGGGAGCAGTACTTC
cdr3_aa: CASSLGLATGEQYF

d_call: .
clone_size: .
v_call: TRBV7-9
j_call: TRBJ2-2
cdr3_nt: TGTGCCAGCAGCTTAGTCGGGGGCACCGGGGAGCTGTTTTTT
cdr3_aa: CASSLVGGTGELFF

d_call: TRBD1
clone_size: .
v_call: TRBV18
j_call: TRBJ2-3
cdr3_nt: TGTGCCAGCTCACCATTGGGGACAGGGGTCACAGATACGCAGTATTTT
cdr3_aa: CASSPLGTGVTDTQYF

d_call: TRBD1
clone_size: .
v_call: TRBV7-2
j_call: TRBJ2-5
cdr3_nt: TGTGCCAGCAGCTTGGGGGGACAGGGTCAATGGGAGACCCAGTACTTC
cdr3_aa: CASSLGGQGQWETQYF

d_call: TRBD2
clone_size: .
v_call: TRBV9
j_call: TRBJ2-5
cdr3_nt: TGTGCCAGCTCCTCGACTAGCACCCAAGAGACCCAGTACTTC
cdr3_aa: CASSSTSTQETQYF

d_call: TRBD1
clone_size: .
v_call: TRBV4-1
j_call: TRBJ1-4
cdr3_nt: TGCGCCAGCAGTCCCGACAGGGCTAGTGAAAAACTGTTTTTT
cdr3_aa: CASSPDRASEKLFF

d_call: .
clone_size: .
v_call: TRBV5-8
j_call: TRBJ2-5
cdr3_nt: TGTGCCAGCAGCCGGGACTTGAACCAAGAGACCCAGTACTTC
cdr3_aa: CASSRDLNQETQYF

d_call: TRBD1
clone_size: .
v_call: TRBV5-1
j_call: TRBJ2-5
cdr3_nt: TGCGCCAGCAGCTGGACAGGGCCTGGGCAAGAGACCCAGTACTTC
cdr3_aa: CASSWTGPGQETQYF

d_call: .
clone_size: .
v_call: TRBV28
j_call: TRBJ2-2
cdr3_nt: TGTGCCAGCAGTCGAGCGGTTCGGGTTGGGGAGCTGTTTTTT
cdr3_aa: CASSRAVRVGELFF

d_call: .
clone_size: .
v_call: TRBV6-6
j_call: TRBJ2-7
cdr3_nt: TGTGCCAGCAGCCAGAGACCGGGTGGTGAGGAGCAGTACTTC
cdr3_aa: CASSQRPGGEEQYF

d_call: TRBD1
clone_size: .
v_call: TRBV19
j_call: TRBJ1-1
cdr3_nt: TGTGCCAGCATAAACAGGGCAGGGGGAGGCCCTGAAGCTTTCTTT
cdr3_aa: CASINRAGGGPEAFF

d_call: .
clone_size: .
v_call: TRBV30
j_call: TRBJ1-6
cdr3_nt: TGTGCCTGGAGTGTTCCGGGGATCCCAAATTCACCCCTCCACTTT
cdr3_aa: CAWSVPGIPNSPLHF

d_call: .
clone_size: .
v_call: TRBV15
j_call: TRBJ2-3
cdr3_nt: TGTGCCACCAGCAGAGCCCCTAGGTCAACAGATACGCAGTATTTT
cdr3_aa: CATSRAPRSTDTQYF

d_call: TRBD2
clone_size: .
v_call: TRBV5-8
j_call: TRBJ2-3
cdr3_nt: TGTGCCAGCAGCTGGGGGACTAGCGGTCGCACAGATACGCAGTATTTT
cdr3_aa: CASSWGTSGRTDTQYF

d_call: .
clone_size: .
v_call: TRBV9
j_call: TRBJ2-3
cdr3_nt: TGTGCCAGCAGCGTAGGTTTAGAAGATACGCAGTATTTT
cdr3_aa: CASSVGLEDTQYF

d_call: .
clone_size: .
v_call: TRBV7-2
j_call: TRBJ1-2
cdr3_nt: TGTGCCAGCAGCTTAAGAGTCAACTATGGCTACACCTTC
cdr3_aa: CASSLRVNYGYTF

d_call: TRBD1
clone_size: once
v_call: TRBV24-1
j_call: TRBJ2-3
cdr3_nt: TGTGCCACCAGTGACCCGGGACAGGGAAGCACAGATACGCAGTATTTT
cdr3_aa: CATSDPGQGSTDTQYF

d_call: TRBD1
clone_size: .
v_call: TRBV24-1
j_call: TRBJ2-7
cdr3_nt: TGTGCCACCAGTGACCCAGGGACAGGGGGCGAGGACGAGCAGTACTTC
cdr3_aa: CATSDPGTGGEDEQYF

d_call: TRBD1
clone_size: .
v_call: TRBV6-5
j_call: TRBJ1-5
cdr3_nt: TGTGCCAGCAGTCGACAGGGGGCAAGCAATCAGCCCCAGCATTTT
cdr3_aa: CASSRQGASNQPQHF

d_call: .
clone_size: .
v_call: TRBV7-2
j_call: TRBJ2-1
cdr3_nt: TGTGCCAGCAGCCATCCCAATGAGCAGTTCTTC
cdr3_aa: CASSHPNEQFF

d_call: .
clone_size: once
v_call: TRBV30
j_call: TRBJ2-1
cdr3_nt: TGTGCCTGGATGAGTTACAATGAGCAGTTCTTC
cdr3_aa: CAWMSYNEQFF

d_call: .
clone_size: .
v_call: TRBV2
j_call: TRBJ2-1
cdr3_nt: TGTGCCAGCATGTTGCGTTTCTACAATGAGCAGTTCTTC
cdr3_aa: CASMLRFYNEQFF

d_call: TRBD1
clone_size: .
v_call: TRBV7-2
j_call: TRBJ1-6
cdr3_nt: TGTGCCAGTTCAGGGGGCCCCTGGGCACCCCTCCACTTT
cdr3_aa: CASSGGPWAPLHF

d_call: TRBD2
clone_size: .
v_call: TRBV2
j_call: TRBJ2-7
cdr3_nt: TGTGCCGCTCGGGGGGAGGGCTACGAGCAGTACTTC
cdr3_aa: CAARGEGYEQYF

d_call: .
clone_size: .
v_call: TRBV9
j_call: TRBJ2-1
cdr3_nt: TGTGCCAGCAGCGTAGCCCCAAGGAGCTCCTACAATGAGCAGTTCTTC
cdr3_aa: CASSVAPRSSYNEQFF

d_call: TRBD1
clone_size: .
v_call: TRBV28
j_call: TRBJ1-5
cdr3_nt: TGTGCCAGCAGTCCGGACAGGGGGCTTTATCAGCCCCAGCATTTT
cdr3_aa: CASSPDRGLYQPQHF

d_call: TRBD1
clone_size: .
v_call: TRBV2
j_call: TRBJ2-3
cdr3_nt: TGTGCCAGCAGTGAAGACAGGGGGGATACGCAGTATTTT
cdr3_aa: CASSEDRGDTQYF

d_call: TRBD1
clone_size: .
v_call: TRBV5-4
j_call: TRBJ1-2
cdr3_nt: TGTGCCAGCAGCTTGGGCACAGGGGACTATGGCTACACCTTC
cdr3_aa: CASSLGTGDYGYTF

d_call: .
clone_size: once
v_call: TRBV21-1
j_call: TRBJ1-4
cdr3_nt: TGTGCCAGCAGCAAGTGCAGGGAGGTTGATGAAAAACTGTTTTTT
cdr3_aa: CASSKCREVDEKLFF

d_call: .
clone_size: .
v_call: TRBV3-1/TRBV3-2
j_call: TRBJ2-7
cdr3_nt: TGTGCCAGCAGCCGAGGGGCAGGGGACGAGCAGTACTTC
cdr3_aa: CASSRGAGDEQYF

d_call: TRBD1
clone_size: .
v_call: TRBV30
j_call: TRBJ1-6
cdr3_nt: TGTGCCTGGAGTCCGGGACAGGATAATTCACCCCTCCACTTT
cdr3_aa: CAWSPGQDNSPLHF

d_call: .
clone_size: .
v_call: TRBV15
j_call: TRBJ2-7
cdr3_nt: TGTGCCACCAGCAGAGAACGGGTTGGGGGCCGCTACGAGCAGTACTTC
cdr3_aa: CATSRERVGGRYEQYF

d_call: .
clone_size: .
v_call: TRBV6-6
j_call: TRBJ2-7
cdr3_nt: TGTGCCAGCAGTTACCCCAGTACCTACGAGCAGTACTTC
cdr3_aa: CASSYPSTYEQYF

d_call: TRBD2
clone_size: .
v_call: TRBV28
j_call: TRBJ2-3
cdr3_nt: TGTGCCAGCAGTTTGGGGTCTAGCGGGACAGATACGCAGTATTTT
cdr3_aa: CASSLGSSGTDTQYF

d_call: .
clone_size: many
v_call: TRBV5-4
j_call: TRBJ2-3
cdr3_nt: TGTGCCAGCAGCCTTCGAGATACGCAGTATTTT
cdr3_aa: CASSLRDTQYF

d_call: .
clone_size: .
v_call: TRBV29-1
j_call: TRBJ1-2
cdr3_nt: TGCAGCGTGGGGCGTGGGGACACCGGGGGCTACACCTTC
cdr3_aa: CSVGRGDTGGYTF

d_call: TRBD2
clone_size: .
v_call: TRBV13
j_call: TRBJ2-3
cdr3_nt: TGTGCCAGCATTTCCGGAGTTAGCGGGGGGACAGATACGCAGTATTTT
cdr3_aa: CASISGVSGGTDTQYF

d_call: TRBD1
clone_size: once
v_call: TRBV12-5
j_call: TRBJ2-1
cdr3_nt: TGTGCTAGTGGTTTTGGGGACAGGGTTAAAGATGAGCAGTTCTTC
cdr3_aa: CASGFGDRVKDEQFF

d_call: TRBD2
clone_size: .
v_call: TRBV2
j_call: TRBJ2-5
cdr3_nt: TGTGCCAGCAGTGAACGGCTAGCGGGGCTCGTGGAGACCCAGTACTTC
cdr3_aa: CASSERLAGLVETQYF

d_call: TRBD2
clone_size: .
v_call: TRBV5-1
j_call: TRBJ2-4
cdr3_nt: TGCGCCAGCAGTTCACTAGCGGGAGATTCCACCAAAAACATTCAGTACTTC
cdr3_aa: CASSSLAGDSTKNIQYF

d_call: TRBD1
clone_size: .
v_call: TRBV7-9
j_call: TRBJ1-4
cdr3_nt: TGTGCCAGCAGCTTAGGGGACAGGGGGGATGAAAAACTGTTTTTT
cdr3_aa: CASSLGDRGDEKLFF

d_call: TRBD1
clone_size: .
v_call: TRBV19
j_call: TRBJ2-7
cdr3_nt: TGTGCCAGTAGTATACGGACAGGGACGGAGTCCGAGCAGTACTTC
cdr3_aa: CASSIRTGTESEQYF

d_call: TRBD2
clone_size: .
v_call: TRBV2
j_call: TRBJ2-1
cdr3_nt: TGTGCCAGCAGTGAAACTGGACTAGCGTCTAATGAGCAGTTCTTC
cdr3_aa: CASSETGLASNEQFF

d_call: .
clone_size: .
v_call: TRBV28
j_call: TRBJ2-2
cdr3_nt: TGTGCCAGCTGGGGCGGGGGCAACACCGGGGAGCTGTTTTTT
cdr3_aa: CASWGGGNTGELFF

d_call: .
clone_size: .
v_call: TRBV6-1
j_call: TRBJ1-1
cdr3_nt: TGTGCCAGCAGTGAACCACATATGAACACTGAAGCTTTCTTT
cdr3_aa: CASSEPHMNTEAFF

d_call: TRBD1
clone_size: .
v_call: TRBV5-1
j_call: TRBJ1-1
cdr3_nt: TGCGCCAGCAGCTTGTCCGGCAGGGGGGCGGTCAGGAACACTGAAGCTTTCTTT
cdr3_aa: CASSLSGRGAVRNTEAFF

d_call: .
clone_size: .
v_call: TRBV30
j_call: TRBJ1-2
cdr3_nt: TGTGCCTGGAGTCCTTTCGGGGGGGGCTATGGCTACACCTTC
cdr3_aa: CAWSPFGGGYGYTF

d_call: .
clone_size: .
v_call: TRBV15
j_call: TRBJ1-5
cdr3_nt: TGTGCCACCAGCAGAGATCTGACAGGTAGCAATCAGCCCCAGCATTTT
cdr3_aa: CATSRDLTGSNQPQHF

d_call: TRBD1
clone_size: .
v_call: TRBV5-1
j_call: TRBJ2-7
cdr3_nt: TGCGCCAGCAGCTTGGGGGACAGGGGTTTCAAATTAGGCTACGAGCAGTACTTC
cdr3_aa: CASSLGDRGFKLGYEQYF

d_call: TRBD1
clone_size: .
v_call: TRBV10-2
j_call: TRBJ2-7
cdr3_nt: TGCGCCAGCACACACCCGGGACAGGGGGTTCAGCCCTACGAGCAGTACTTC
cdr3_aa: CASTHPGQGVQPYEQYF